These 22 T cell receptor beta chains were sequenced from one sample in a study of breast tumors, draining lymph nodes, adjacent tissues. Each CDR3 protein gets one entry after TCRdb re-called the multiplex PCR reads with MiXCR. The sample holds fewer than 300,000 distinct CDR3 sequences; roughly 30% are singletons and the top ten take 1.4%. Samples came from axillary lymph nodes draining the breast cancer. The specimen was axillary lymph node tissue. The source is a female donor with breast cancer. Some clones in this sample may be carry-over from other donors' samples.

The chain has TRBV15 and TRBJ1-4, with TRBD1 as a possible D gene (5 bases). The length of the CDR3 is 16 residues. In germline, CDR1 is LNHNV, CDR2 YYDKDF (reference sequence). The germline V and J ends were trimmed by 3 bases and 7 bases, with 18 bases remaining between them. This chain's CDR3 is CATSSFGSGGVEKLFF. CDR3 coding DNA: TGTGCCACCAGCAGCTTTGGTTCAGGAGGGGTTGAAAAACTGTTTTTT.

The rearrangement links TRBV20-1 to TRBJ1-1, with unresolved D. CDR1 and CDR2 (germline): DFQATT, SNEGSKA (reference sequence). Trimming stripped 6 bases from V and 2 bases from J, with 10 bases between. The CDR3 length is 12 residues. The CDR3: CSAVDPNTEAFF. As DNA, the CDR3 is TGCAGTGCAGTGGACCCAAACACTGAAGCTTTCTTT.

The chain employs TRBV28 and TRBJ2-1; D is unclear. Germline assignment: CDR1 MDHEN and CDR2 SYDVKM. This CDR3 region has 16 residues. Trimming left V 3 bases short and J 7 bases short, with 19 bases between. DNA of the CDR3: TGTGCCAGCAGTTTTTCCGGGTCTGCCTCCCGTAATGAGCAGTTCTTC. This encodes CASSFSGSASRNEQFF.

This clonotype came up many times. This chain uses TRBV11-3 with TRBJ2-1, with D possibly being TRBD2 (6 bases). Germline CDR1 SGHNT, CDR2 YENEEA. V was trimmed by 6 bases and J by 5 bases, leaving 17 bases between them. The CDR3 length is 15 residues. CDR3 sequence reads: CASSQEGRFHNEQFF. The CDR3 DNA sequence: TGTGCCAGCAGTCAGGAAGGGAGGTTCCACAATGAGCAGTTCTTC.

This clonotype was observed at least ten times. This chain uses TRBV18 with TRBJ2-7; no clear D gene. Germline V gene lookup returns CDR1 KGHSH and CDR2 LQKENI. V was cut by 3 bases and J by 6 bases, with 9 bases left in between. The CDR3 length is 12 residues. The CDR3 nucleotides read TGTGCCAGCTCACCCGTCGAGGCCGAGCAGTACTTC. This gives the protein CASSPVEAEQYF.

The rearrangement links TRBV27 to TRBJ2-7; TRBD1 aligns across 8 bases. This CDR3 region has 15 residues. J gave up 2 bases and V 6 bases, and 9 bases lay outside the gene matches. In germline, CDR1 is MNHEY, CDR2 SMNVEV (reference sequence). CDR3 nucleotides: TGTGCCAGCAGGACCATCAGGGGGCTGACCTACGAGCAGTACTTC. Residues: CASRTIRGLTYEQYF.

This clonotype was counted at least ten times. One base away lies a much larger clone, so this may be a sequencing read error. The CDR3 sequence: CASGFDGLETQYF. The CDR3 DNA sequence: TGTGCTAGTGGTTTCGACGGGCTAGAGACCCAGTACTTC. The chain uses TRBV12-5 and TRBJ2-5; D is ambiguous. Germline V gene data show CDR1 as LGHNT and CDR2 as FRNRAP. This CDR3 has 13 amino acids. Trimming cost V 3 bases and J 4 bases, with 9 bases left between them.

This clonotype was counted at least ten times. The chain carries TRBV7-8 and TRBJ1-5, with unresolved D. This CDR3 has 14 amino acids. With 5 bases removed from V and 5 bases from J, the gap between germline ends came to 13 bases. CDR1 and CDR2 from the germline V gene are SGHVS and FQNEAQ. Here the CDR3 reads CASSVAAVDQPQHF. The CDR3 region has the DNA TGTGCCAGCAGCGTCGCGGCAGTGGATCAGCCCCAGCATTTT.

This clonotype appeared many times. This chain joins TRBV24-1 and TRBJ1-5; TRBD1 agrees at 8 bases. CDR3 length: 16 residues. Germline V gene data show CDR1 as KGHDR and CDR2 as SFDVKD. V lost 7 bases and J lost 0; bases outside the gene matches: 7. The CDR3 sequence: CATRTGQGNSNQPQHF. For the CDR3, the DNA is TGTGCCACCAGGACCGGACAGGGAAATAGCAATCAGCCCCAGCATTTT.

Many counts were recorded for this clonotype. This rearrangement joins TRBV20-1 to TRBJ2-5; the match to TRBD2 covers 7 bases. V was pared by 4 bases and J by 5 bases, with 13 bases of the junction left unmatched. Germline V gene data show CDR1 as DFQATT and CDR2 as SNEGSKA (reference sequence). The CDR3 runs 15 residues. This chain's CDR3 is CSANSVAGDPETQYF. The CDR3 DNA is TGCAGTGCTAACTCCGTCGCGGGAGATCCGGAGACCCAGTACTTC.

This chain joins TRBV20-1 and TRBJ1-2; 10 nucleotides line up with TRBD1. This CDR3 comprises 19 residues. The V gene's germline CDR1 is DFQATT and CDR2 SNEGSKA (reference sequence). V gave up 4 bases and J gave up 3 bases; unmatched junction bases: 20. CDR3: CSAIPGTGATYEQYYGYTF. DNA for the CDR3: TGCAGTGCTATCCCAGGGACAGGGGCAACCTACGAGCAGTACTATGGCTACACCTTC.

Concerning this clonotype: The junction differs from germline at one of its ends, possibly a read error. The chain joins TRBV2 to TRBJ2-5; 8 bases agree with TRBD1. The germline CDR1 and CDR2 sequences are SNHLY and FYNNEI. The CDR3 covers 14 residues. The CDR3 region is CASSWTGRQEAQYF. The CDR3 bases are TGTGCCAGCAGCTGGACAGGGAGGCAAGAGGCCCAGTACTTC. The full variable domain, in which reference TRBV2 and TRBJ2-5 provide the parts outside the CDR3, is EPEVTQTPSHQVTQMGQEVILRCVPISNHLYFYWYRQILGQKVEFLVSFYNNEISEKSEIFDDQFSVERPDGSNFTLKIRSTKLEDSAMYFCASSWTGRQEAQYFGPGTRLLVL.

This clonotype has at least ten counts. The CDR3 nucleotides are TGCAGTGCTAGAAACCCAGCGGGGGGGGGAGATACGCAGTATTTT. It translates to CSARNPAGGGDTQYF. This chain links TRBV20-1 with TRBJ2-3; TRBD2 agrees at 10 bases. This CDR3 is built from 15 residues. V lost 2 bases, J lost 5 bases, and 7 bases stayed unmatched. The V gene's germline CDR1 is DFQATT and CDR2 SNEGSKA (reference sequence).

The rearrangement uses TRBV24-1 and TRBJ2-3, with D tentatively TRBD2 (5 bases). In germline, CDR1 is KGHDR, CDR2 SFDVKD. The CDR3 runs 18 residues. V shed 5 bases and J shed 0 bases, with 20 bases lying between them. In DNA, the CDR3 is TGTGCCACCAGTGCTCTAGAGGTTACCGGACTCAGCACAGATACGCAGTATTTT. Protein: CATSALEVTGLSTDTQYF.

A word on this clonotype: This may come from a read error, since a much larger clone is one base off. The CDR3 carries no conserved terminal phenylalanine or tryptophan, so it likely arises from a read error. The V and J genes are TRBV6-1 and TRBJ2-7; D is undetermined. This CDR3 contains 14 residues. V lost 7 bases, J lost 3 bases, and 16 bases lay in between. Germline CDR1 reads MNHNS; CDR2 reads SASEGT. Here the CDR3 reads CASTRPLSGYEQYL. The CDR3 DNA follows: TGTGCCAGCACCCGACCCTTGTCGGGCTACGAGCAGTACCTC.

Many counts were recorded for this clonotype. The V gene is TRBV12-3 or TRBV12-4, the J gene TRBJ2-1; a possible D gene is TRBD2 (7 bases). V gave up 7 bases and J gave up 3 bases, with 16 bases separating them. The CDR3 consists of 15 residues. As DNA, the CDR3 is TGTGCCAGCAACCCGGGGGGCAGGGGCTACAATGAGCAGTTCTTC. Translation gives CASNPGGRGYNEQFF.

This clonotype was seen repeatedly, ten times or more. The junction departs from the called germline gene at one end, perhaps through a read error. This chain connects TRBV19 to TRBJ1-4, with D possibly matching TRBD1 (6 bases). This CDR3 contains 15 residues. Germline values: CDR1 LNHDA, CDR2 SQIVND (reference sequence). CDR3 protein: CASSIDRGAKEKLFF. In DNA form, the CDR3 reads TGTGCCAGTAGTATAGACCGGGGGGCTAAGGAAAAACTGTTTTTT.

This clonotype was seen many times. The chain employs TRBV5-1 and TRBJ2-7; 11 nucleotides line up with TRBD1. V dropped 3 bases and J dropped 3; count of bases not matched to a gene: 8. The CDR3 runs to 16 residues. The germline CDR1 and CDR2 sequences are SGHRS and YFSETQ. DNA of the CDR3: TGCGCCAGCAGCTGGGCTCGGACAGGGGGCCACTACGAGCAGTACTTC. This gives the protein CASSWARTGGHYEQYF.

On this clonotype itself: One junction end does not reproduce the germline sequence, and a read error may be involved. The chain employs TRBV7-2 and TRBJ1-6; TRBD1 aligns across 7 bases. Looked up from germline, CDR1 is SGHTA and CDR2 is FQGNSA. The CDR3 has 18 residues. The DNA for the CDR3 is TGTGCCAGCACCTTCCCCTTCTCCCACGGGACAGTTAATCCACCCCTCCACTTT. Its translation: CASTFPFSHGTVNPPLHF.

The chain recombines TRBV12-5 with TRBJ1-5, with D maybe TRBD1 (6 bases). The CDR3 runs 17 residues. V was pared by 3 bases and J by 3 bases, with 18 bases between. Germline CDR1 LGHNT, CDR2 FRNRAP. The CDR3 DNA follows: TGTGCTAGTGGTTTCTGGGGGGGGCGTTTTGACAATCAGCCCCAGCATTTT. The encoded protein is CASGFWGGRFDNQPQHF.

This clonotype has at least ten counts. This rearrangement joins TRBV29-1 to TRBJ1-4; D may be TRBD1 (6 bases). Trimming stripped 7 bases from V and 5 bases from J, with 11 bases between. The CDR3 has 12 amino acids. Germline V lookup: CDR1 SQVTM, CDR2 ANQGSEA. CDR3 region: CSAWGANEKLFF. CDR3 DNA: TGCAGCGCCTGGGGGGCCAATGAAAAACTGTTTTTT.

This chain links TRBV19 with TRBJ1-1; the D gene is possibly TRBD1 (5 bases). V was pared by 5 bases and J by 6 bases, with 19 bases between. The V gene's germline CDR1 is LNHDA and CDR2 SQIVND (reference sequence). The CDR3 sequence is 15 residues long. The CDR3 sequence is CASSLDLGPGAEAFF. CDR3 in DNA: TGTGCCAGTAGTCTCGACCTCGGCCCGGGGGCTGAAGCTTTCTTT.